Listed here is a single TCR beta chain. Living in about two dozen US areas, the participants were between roughly 18 and 95 years of age. This record belongs to a study of blood T cell repertoires in COVID-19. Study information: PBMCs, B-cell-depleted T cells, or T cells were the source of the cDNA or gDNA that made up the material.

Profiling relied on immunoSEQ multiplex PCR, and the TCRdb table lists in-frame clones only, not all of them. Of 60,000 to 75,000 clones listed, roughly 70% were seen once; the top ten hold approximately 51%. The CDR3 length is 13 residues. Germline CDR1 and CDR2: MDHEN and SYDVKM. With 8 bases removed from V and 1 base from J, the gap between germline ends came to 11 bases. The receptor comes from a woman aged 55 to 70 who had been exposed to COVID-19. The sample comprised PBMCs or T cells enriched from blood (not recorded which). This chain connects TRBV28 to TRBJ1-2; a weak D match, TRBD1 (6 bases). The CDR3 loop is CASQGIFNYGYTF. The DNA for the CDR3 is TGTGCCAGCCAGGGGATTTTTAACTATGGCTACACCTTC.